Below, 9 T cell receptor beta chains from the same sample are listed, as sequenced in a study of PD-L1 blockade in urothelial cancer. Only in-frame clones appear in the TCRdb table, and some are missing; sequencing was by immunoSEQ multiplex PCR. The sample yields around 82,000 clones, about 83% seen once. Sample time point: pretreatment peripheral blood. Sequencing used PBMCs, obtained around atezolizumab (anti-PD-L1) treatment. These receptors all stem from a man aged 60 to 75 with urothelial cancer.

The chain carries TRBV9 and TRBJ2-4; 9 nucleotides align to TRBD2. The CDR3 consists of 17 residues. V lost 0 bases to trimming and J lost 8 bases; unmatched junction nucleotides: 12. Per the germline V gene, CDR1 is SGDLS and CDR2 is YYNGEE. The CDR3 loop is CASSVGVVSGSLDIQYF. The CDR3 bases are TGTGCCAGCAGCGTAGGTGTGGTTAGCGGGAGTCTTGACATTCAGTACTTC.

CDR3 coding DNA: TGTGCCAGTAGTATGGGGGACACAAGGATCAATGAGCAGTTCTTC. Translating it yields CASSMGDTRINEQFF. The chain couples TRBV19 to TRBJ2-1, with D tentatively TRBD1 (6 bases). This CDR3 has 15 residues. Germline lookup yields CDR1 LNHDA and CDR2 SQIVND (reference sequence). Trimming removed 3 bases from V and 6 bases from J, with 15 bases in between.

The chain uses TRBV11-2 and TRBJ2-7; no firm D call. The CDR3 length is 10 residues. Trimming removed 2 bases from V and 6 bases from J, with 2 bases in between. Germline V gene sequence: CDR1 SGHAT, CDR2 FQNNGV. In DNA, the CDR3 is TGTGCCAGCAGCTTACTCGAGCAGTACTTC. Encoded protein: CASSLLEQYF.

This clone was picked up a small number of times. This chain uses TRBV15 with TRBJ1-6; TRBD1 agrees at 11 bases. Per the germline V gene, CDR1 is LNHNV and CDR2 is YYDKDF (reference sequence). Losses at the gene ends were 2 bases for V and 9 bases for J; bases not matched to a gene: 9. The CDR3 has 17 residues. The CDR3 DNA follows: TGTGCCACCAGCAGAAACCTAAGGACAGGGGGCTTTTCACCCCTCCACTTT. Residues: CATSRNLRTGGFSPLHF. The variable domain in full, completed from reference TRBV15 and TRBJ1-6, reads DAMVIQNPRYQVTQFGKPVTLSCSQTLNHNVMYWYQQKSSQAPKLLFHYYDKDFNNEADTPDNFQSRRPNTSFCFLDIRSPGLGDTAMYLCATSRNLRTGGFSPLHFGNGTRLTVT.

The chain has TRBV19 and TRBJ2-1, with 12 nucleotides matching TRBD2. The CDR3 is 16 residues long. V shed 2 bases and J 7 bases; nucleotides not matched to a gene: 6. Germline loops: CDR1 LNHDA, CDR2 SQIVND (reference sequence). Here the CDR3 DNA reads TGTGCCAGTAGTATATGGCTGCTAGCGGGAGGGAATGAGCAGTTCTTC. Translated: CASSIWLLAGGNEQFF.

The J gene is TRBJ2-5, the V gene TRBV28; D is undetermined. Germline V lookup: CDR1 MDHEN, CDR2 SYDVKM. The CDR3 is 15 amino acids. Trimming removed 6 bases at V and 4 bases at J, with 18 bases between. CDR3 sequence: CASSPARRSGETQYF. The CDR3 DNA reads TGTGCCAGCAGCCCTGCGAGGAGATCTGGAGAGACCCAGTACTTC.

The chain combines TRBV5-1 with TRBJ2-5; TRBD2 might be the D (6 bases). The CDR3 has 14 residues. The V end was cut by 2 bases, the J end by 2 bases, with 10 bases between. The V gene's germline CDR1 is SGHRS and CDR2 YFSETQ. The CDR3 here is CASSFSGVQETQYF. CDR3 in DNA: TGCGCCAGCAGCTTCTCGGGGGTTCAAGAGACCCAGTACTTC.

The chain has TRBV2 and TRBJ1-4; 9 bases are a match to TRBD1. Germline V gene sequence: CDR1 SNHLY, CDR2 FYNNEI. The CDR3 contains 14 residues. Germline trimming cut 5 bases from V and 5 bases from J; bases unmatched to any gene: 3. The CDR3 region is CASSWDRANEKLFF. DNA for the CDR3: TGTGCCAGCAGTTGGGACAGGGCCAATGAAAAACTGTTTTTT.

V and J are TRBV6-1 and TRBJ1-3; D is perhaps TRBD1 (5 bases). The germline V and J ends were trimmed by 0 bases and 2 bases, with 11 bases remaining between them. The germline V gene has CDR1 MNHNS and CDR2 SASEGT. The CDR3 spans 16 residues. For the CDR3, the DNA is TGTGCCAGCAGTGAAGCGAAGTCAGGGACTGGAAACACCATATATTTT. Residues: CASSEAKSGTGNTIYF.